The clone carrying this T cell receptor (beta chain) has just one count. The target antigen is unknown. CDR1 is SGHDT and CDR2 is YYEEEE in the germline V gene. The CDR3 consists of 15 residues. With 1 base removed from V and 0 bases from J, the gap between germline ends came to 11 bases. These data are taken from a study of cytomegalovirus exposure and HLA in healthy donors. Background on the study: Unique TCRs from HLA-typed donors, some 85 million of them, were held in an early data release.

A multiplex PCR was run with 60 Vbeta primers and 13 Jbeta primers. Using immunoSEQ multiplex PCR, the repertoire was profiled, and TCRdb retains in-frame clones only, with some absent. The repertoire holds approximately 210,000 clones, with 75% to 90% as singletons. Study-wide points: Many donors carried some public TCRs, although rarity characterized most TCR sequences. The authors enumerated 150 to 200 TCR beta chains as linked to cytomegalovirus. Sequence variants that were highly shared formed a cluster that was likely a sequencing artifact.

Sequencing was done on a sample of PBMCs. V usage is TRBV5-6 and J usage is TRBJ2-7; the D is unclear. The clonotype originates from a man aged 25 to 40 in good health and CMV-seronegative. The chain's CDR3 is CASSLFEHHSYEQYF. The DNA for the CDR3 is TGTGCCAGCAGCTTGTTCGAACATCACTCCTACGAGCAGTACTTC.